This TCR beta chain was recorded in a study of blood T cells in healthy people across ages. Notes on the study in general: A strong correlation was seen between TCR beta diversity and naive T cell percentage.

A few counts support this clonotype. Its specificity is unknown. The V gene's germline CDR1 is MNHEY and CDR2 SMNVEV (reference sequence). Trimming cost V 0 bases and J 2 bases, with 20 bases left between them. The CDR3 has 18 amino acids. Each sample had at least 6 million PBMCs isolated. Samples each had at least 6 micrograms of total RNA extracted. Through a sample-barcoded 5' primer and a J-beta primer mix, a second PCR was run for roughly 7 to 12 cycles. Sequencing yielded, for each sample, at least 2.5 million paired-end reads carrying CDR3. TCRdb redid the calling of the 5' RACE reads with MiXCR, one entry per CDR3 protein. There are about 1.6 million distinct CDR3 sequences in the sample; around 36% occur only once, and about 11% lies in the top ten.

The chain has TRBV27 and TRBJ2-7, with a possible D match to TRBD2 (7 bases). The sequence derives from a woman aged 25 to 39 in good health. Sequenced: blood. The CDR3 DNA reads TGTGCCAGCAGTTTATCAAAGTTCGTAGGGGGGGGCCCCTACGAGCAGTACTTC. Protein: CASSLSKFVGGGPYEQYF.